Listed here are 5 T cell receptor beta chains from one sample, sequenced in a study of blood T cell repertoires in COVID-19. The data were produced by immunoSEQ multiplex PCR, yet TCRdb's version contains in-frame clones alone and is incomplete. The data hold about 350,000 clones, with roughly 89% observed a single time. The sequencing input was peripheral blood. Receptors were obtained from an older woman with COVID-19, enrolled during active disease.

The V and J genes are TRBV7-9 and TRBJ1-4; D is undetermined. The CDR3 runs 15 residues. V lost 1 base and J 6 bases, leaving 12 bases between the germline ends. Germline-derived CDR1 and CDR2 are SEHNR and FQNEAQ (reference sequence). The CDR3 spells CASSLDPGADEKLFF. The CDR3 DNA is TGTGCCAGCAGCTTAGATCCGGGAGCTGATGAAAAACTGTTTTTT.

The genes are TRBV28 and TRBJ1-2; D call uncertain. The CDR3 loop spans 14 amino acids. CDR1 is MDHEN and CDR2 is SYDVKM in the germline V gene. V was shortened by 5 bases and J by 7 bases, with 17 bases between the two germline ends. The CDR3 coding sequence is TGTGCCAGCAGTCCTTTAGAGGGCCTGACTGGCTACACCTTC. As protein: CASSPLEGLTGYTF.

The genes are TRBV7-9 and TRBJ1-1; tentative D call: TRBD1 (5 bases). This CDR3 spans 16 amino acids. The germline CDR1 and CDR2 sequences are SEHNR and FQNEAQ (reference sequence). V was clipped by 4 bases and J by 7 bases, with 22 bases between them. As DNA, the CDR3 is TGTGCCAGCAGCTCCCCGCAGGGTCCCACGACGGGTGAAGCTTTCTTT. Its translation is CASSSPQGPTTGEAFF.

This chain links TRBV5-1 with TRBJ2-7, with D maybe TRBD2 (5 bases). CDR3 length: 15 residues. The germline gives CDR1 SGHRS, CDR2 YFSETQ. The V and J ends lost 0 bases and 0 bases respectively, with 10 bases between them. The CDR3 nucleotides are TGCGCCAGCAGCTTGGATTCCACTAGCTCCTACGAGCAGTACTTC. This gives the protein CASSLDSTSSYEQYF.

The gene calls are TRBV5-8 and TRBJ2-2; D gene uncertain. The CDR3 sequence is 13 residues long. V was shortened by 1 base and J by 6 bases, with 7 bases between the two germline ends. Germline V gives CDR1 SGHTS, CDR2 YDEGEE. The CDR3 protein is CASSLRVAGELFF. The CDR3 DNA follows: TGTGCCAGCAGCTTGCGGGTTGCCGGGGAGCTGTTTTTT.